This entry lists 32 T cell receptor beta chains sequenced from one sample in a study of cytomegalovirus exposure and HLA in healthy donors. The study ran its PCR with 60 Vbeta and 13 Jbeta primers. This table comes from immunoSEQ multiplex PCR, and its TCRdb copy is limited to in-frame clones, with some not included. The listing contains under 90,000 clones. Sequenced sample: PBMCs. The receptors were sampled from a man aged 50-60 years in good health and CMV-seropositive.

The rearrangement joins TRBV19 to TRBJ2-5; 14 positions agree with TRBD2. The trim removed 5 bases at V and 0 bases at J, leaving 11 bases unmatched. Germline V lookup: CDR1 LNHDA, CDR2 SQIVND (reference sequence). The CDR3 extends over 19 amino acids. The CDR3 spells CASSLRTGTSGGHQETQYF. The CDR3 DNA follows: TGTGCCAGTAGTCTCAGGACAGGGACTAGCGGGGGCCACCAAGAGACCCAGTACTTC. Drawing the rest from reference TRBV19 and TRBJ2-5, the complete variable domain is DGGITQSPKYLFRKEGQNVTLSCEQNLNHDAMYWYRQDPGQGLRLIYYSQIVNDFQKGDIAEGYSVSREKKESFPLTVTSAQKNPTAFYLCASSLRTGTSGGHQETQYFGPGTRLLVL.

CDR3 residues: CASSLRRVGANVLTF. The CDR3 nucleotides are TGTGCCAGCAGTTTACGGAGGGTTGGGGCCAACGTCCTGACTTTC. The chain employs TRBV2 and TRBJ2-6; possibly TRBD2 for D (6 bases). CDR3 length equals 15 residues. Germline lookup yields CDR1 SNHLY and CDR2 FYNNEI. Trimming shortened V by 5 bases and J by 3 bases, and 11 bases separated the two germline ends.

The rearrangement joins TRBV19 to TRBJ2-6; 9 bases line up with TRBD1. V was pared by 4 bases and J by 2 bases, with 6 bases of the junction left unmatched. Germline loops: CDR1 LNHDA, CDR2 SQIVND (reference sequence). This CDR3 region has 17 residues. CDR3 nucleotides: TGTGCCAGTAGTAGTGGACAGGGGCTCCCTGGGGCCAACGTCCTGACTTTC. This gives the protein CASSSGQGLPGANVLTF.

The chain uses TRBV7-9 and TRBJ2-1; tentative D call: TRBD2 (5 bases). Germline V gene sequence: CDR1 SEHNR, CDR2 FQNEAQ (reference sequence). The CDR3 sequence is 16 residues long. V was clipped by 5 bases and J by 1 base, with 15 bases between them. The CDR3 reads CASSLQRIRSYNEQFF. The CDR3 nucleotides read TGTGCCAGCAGCCTACAGCGGATCCGTTCCTACAATGAGCAGTTCTTC.

The chain combines TRBV18 with TRBJ1-2, with 7 bases that match TRBD1. V was clipped by 1 base and J by 2 bases; unmatched bases: 7. Germline CDR1 reads KGHSH; CDR2 reads LQKENI. The CDR3 has 16 amino acids. Written as DNA, the CDR3 is TGTGCCAGCTCACCACTCTACAGGGGAGAGAACTATGGCTACACCTTC. It specifies CASSPLYRGENYGYTF.

This rearrangement joins TRBV27 to TRBJ1-1, with 7 positions matching TRBD1. CDR3 length: 16 residues. Germline V gives CDR1 MNHEY, CDR2 SMNVEV (reference sequence). Trimming took 8 bases from V and 4 from J; bases not matched to a gene: 16. The CDR3 is CASRPPGQSFRTEAFF. The CDR3 coding sequence is TGTGCCAGCCGCCCACCGGGACAGTCCTTTCGCACTGAAGCTTTCTTT.

The V gene is TRBV2, the J gene TRBJ1-1, with D maybe TRBD1 (5 bases). The length of the CDR3 is 14 residues. V lost 7 bases and J lost 4, with 16 bases in between. Germline CDR1 reads SNHLY; CDR2 reads FYNNEI. The CDR3 spells CASIRALVGTEAFF. The CDR3 DNA reads as TGTGCCAGCATCAGGGCCCTTGTGGGCACTGAAGCTTTCTTT.

The genes are TRBV18 and TRBJ2-5; 7 bases align to TRBD2. Germline V gene sequence: CDR1 KGHSH, CDR2 LQKENI. The CDR3 loop spans 13 amino acids. J lost 6 bases, V lost 2 bases, and 3 bases had no gene match. The CDR3 loop reads CASSPGREQTQYF. Here the CDR3 DNA reads TGTGCCAGCTCACCAGGGAGGGAGCAGACCCAGTACTTC.

The rearrangement links TRBV5-1 to TRBJ2-1; 8 nucleotides agree with TRBD2. Germline V gives CDR1 SGHRS, CDR2 YFSETQ. The CDR3 runs 16 residues. Trimming cost V 2 bases and J 3 bases; bases outside gene matches: 7. The CDR3 coding sequence is TGCGCCAGCAGCTTATCCGCGGGACTAGGCTACAATGAGCAGTTCTTC. Its translation: CASSLSAGLGYNEQFF.

This rearrangement joins TRBV19 to TRBJ1-1; D is ambiguous. Trimming pared 5 bases from V and 1 base from J, leaving 14 bases between. The CDR3 is 15 amino acids. CDR1 is LNHDA, CDR2 SQIVND, per germline (reference sequence). This CDR3 is CASSSPRSGNTEAFF. DNA of the CDR3: TGTGCCAGTAGTTCTCCTAGGAGCGGGAACACTGAAGCTTTCTTT. Based on the CDR3 plus reference TRBV19 and TRBJ1-1, the full variable domain is DGGITQSPKYLFRKEGQNVTLSCEQNLNHDAMYWYRQDPGQGLRLIYYSQIVNDFQKGDIAEGYSVSREKKESFPLTVTSAQKNPTAFYLCASSSPRSGNTEAFFGQGTRLTVV.

This sequence joins TRBV9 and TRBJ2-3; D unclear. V lost 0 bases and J lost 2, with 13 bases in between. This CDR3 is 16 amino acids long. CDR1 is SGDLS, CDR2 YYNGEE, per germline. CDR3: CASSVAPTGPTDTQYF. Written as DNA, the CDR3 is TGTGCCAGCAGCGTAGCCCCCACGGGTCCCACAGATACGCAGTATTTT.

The chain has TRBV4-1 and TRBJ1-4; tentatively, D is TRBD1 (5 bases). Germline values: CDR1 MGHRA, CDR2 YSYEKL. The V end was cut by 0 bases, the J end by 9 bases, with 14 bases between. The CDR3 sequence is 15 residues long. The CDR3 here is CASSQDGEGPKKLFF. The CDR3 DNA reads as TGCGCCAGCAGCCAAGACGGGGAGGGACCGAAAAAACTGTTTTTT.

The V call is TRBV5-1, the J call TRBJ1-1; D possibly corresponds to TRBD1 (6 bases). V gave up 0 bases and J gave up 2 bases, with 11 bases separating them. The germline V gene encodes CDR1 SGHRS and CDR2 YFSETQ. The CDR3 spans 15 residues. CDR3 protein: CASSLAGGFNTEAFF. The CDR3 DNA reads TGCGCCAGCAGCTTGGCGGGGGGCTTTAACACTGAAGCTTTCTTT.

The chain recombines TRBV5-1 with TRBJ2-2, with unresolved D. V lost 3 bases to trimming and J lost 4 bases, with 10 bases between them. The CDR3 is 14 residues long. CDR1 is SGHRS, CDR2 YFSETQ, per germline. The CDR3 is CASSSYPGTGELFF. In DNA, the CDR3 is TGCGCCAGCAGCTCTTATCCAGGCACCGGGGAGCTGTTTTTT.

The rearrangement links TRBV9 to TRBJ2-7; D remains unclear. Germline V gene lookup returns CDR1 SGDLS and CDR2 YYNGEE. This CDR3 region has 14 residues. V lost 4 bases, J lost 0 bases, and 11 bases lay in between. CDR3 sequence: CASSPGHSSYEQYV. The CDR3 nucleotides read TGTGCCAGCAGCCCCGGCCACAGCTCCTACGAGCAGTACGTC.

The chain carries TRBV7-2 and TRBJ2-5, with 8 bases fitting TRBD2. In germline, CDR1 is SGHTA, CDR2 FQGNSA. The CDR3 contains 15 residues. The ends lost 3 bases at V and 2 bases at J; junction bases unmatched: 5. Written as DNA, the CDR3 is TGTGCCAGCAGCTTCGCGGGGGGTCCGCAAGAGACCCAGTACTTC. Protein: CASSFAGGPQETQYF. Looking up the rest from reference TRBV7-2 and TRBJ2-5 gives the full variable domain: GAGVSQSPSNKVTEKGKDVELRCDPISGHTALYWYRQSLGQGLEFLIYFQGNSAPDKSGLPSDRFSAERTGGSVSTLTIQRTQQEDSAVYLCASSFAGGPQETQYFGPGTRLLVL.

This rearrangement joins TRBV4-1 to TRBJ2-3; 9 nucleotides line up with TRBD1. Germline CDR1 is MGHRA and CDR2 is YSYEKL. V was clipped by 5 bases and J by 2 bases; unmatched bases: 8. This CDR3 region has 16 residues. CDR3 DNA: TGCGCCAGCAGCACTGGACAGGGGATTCCCACAGATACGCAGTATTTT. Translation: CASSTGQGIPTDTQYF.

V gene TRBV7-9 combines with J gene TRBJ2-5; 7 bases match TRBD2. Germline CDR1 SEHNR, CDR2 FQNEAQ (reference sequence). There are 15 residues in the CDR3. Trimming cost V 3 bases and J 3 bases; bases outside gene matches: 7. The CDR3 region has the DNA TGTGCCAGCAGCTTCCAGCGGGGAACGGAAGAGACCCAGTACTTC. Its protein product is CASSFQRGTEETQYF.

The rearrangement links TRBV29-1 to TRBJ1-1, with a weak D call TRBD1 (6 bases). The V end was cut by 3 bases, the J end by 6 bases, with 11 bases between. CDR1 is SQVTM and CDR2 is ANQGSEA in the germline V gene. This CDR3 comprises 12 residues. The CDR3 loop reads CSVERTVAEAFF. CDR3 coding DNA: TGCAGCGTTGAGAGGACAGTCGCTGAAGCTTTCTTT.

The rearrangement links TRBV29-1 to TRBJ2-1; a weak D match, TRBD1 (5 bases). Germline V gene data show CDR1 as SQVTM and CDR2 as ANQGSEA. This CDR3 is built from 14 residues. V lost 7 bases to trimming and J lost 6 bases, with 19 bases between them. The CDR3 region is CSAPAPGSGNEQFF. CDR3 DNA sequence: TGCAGCGCCCCAGCCCCAGGGTCGGGCAATGAGCAGTTCTTC.

The chain uses TRBV9 and TRBJ2-5; 12 nucleotides agree with TRBD2. In germline, CDR1 is SGDLS, CDR2 YYNGEE. V was clipped by 4 bases and J by 5 bases; unmatched bases: 6. The CDR3 extends over 15 amino acids. The CDR3 region has the DNA TGTGCCAGCAGCACTACTAGCGGGGGGAGGGAGACCCAGTACTTC. Protein product: CASSTTSGGRETQYF.

The rearrangement joins TRBV11-2 to TRBJ1-1; a possible D gene is TRBD1 (6 bases). Germline CDR1 and CDR2: SGHAT and FQNNGV. The CDR3 is 16 residues long. V lost 5 bases and J lost 5, with 21 bases in between. Here the CDR3 DNA reads TGTGCCAGCAGCCACCCCCCGGGGGGCGGGAAGACTGAAGCTTTCTTT. The encoded protein is CASSHPPGGGKTEAFF.

The chain employs TRBV11-2 and TRBJ1-6; 8 bases agree with TRBD1. Trimming cost V 1 base and J 8 bases; bases outside gene matches: 1. Germline V gene lookup returns CDR1 SGHAT and CDR2 FQNNGV. The CDR3 totals 14 residues. DNA of the CDR3: TGTGCCAGCAGCTTAGCAGGGGGCGATTCACCCCTCCACTTT. It translates to CASSLAGGDSPLHF. The full variable domain, completed using reference TRBV11-2 and TRBJ1-6, is EAGVAQSPRYKIIEKRQSVAFWCNPISGHATLYWYQQILGQGPKLLIQFQNNGVVDDSQLPKDRFSAERLKGVDSTLKIQPAKLEDSAVYLCASSLAGGDSPLHFGNGTRLTVT.

The genes are TRBV15 and TRBJ2-7; weak D call: TRBD2 (6 bases). Germline CDR1 LNHNV, CDR2 YYDKDF (reference sequence). V lost 0 bases and J lost 10, with 16 bases in between. CDR3 length: 14 residues. CDR3: CATSRDDTGGNQYF. The CDR3, as DNA: TGTGCCACCAGCAGAGATGATACTGGAGGGAACCAGTACTTC.

The rearrangement joins TRBV6-1 to TRBJ2-1, with D hard to call. This CDR3 contains 17 residues. Trimming took off 3 bases at V and 2 bases at J, with 17 bases between the two ends. Germline loops: CDR1 MNHNS, CDR2 SASEGT. The CDR3 sequence is CASSDPPSPPPYNEQFF. As DNA, the CDR3 is TGTGCCAGCAGTGACCCTCCTAGTCCTCCCCCCTACAATGAGCAGTTCTTC.

The CDR3 reads CSVGGDRGPDTQYF. CDR3 sequence (DNA): TGCAGCGTTGGGGGGGACAGGGGTCCAGATACGCAGTATTTT. V usage is TRBV29-1 and J usage is TRBJ2-3; 10 bases align to TRBD1. The germline gives CDR1 SQVTM, CDR2 ANQGSEA. CDR3 length: 14 residues. Unmatched junction bases numbered 5, after V lost 4 bases and J lost 4 bases.

This rearrangement joins TRBV18 to TRBJ2-2, with D uncertain. The CDR3 sequence is 14 residues long. V was clipped by 6 bases and J by 4 bases, with 12 bases between them. Germline CDR1 and CDR2: KGHSH and LQKENI. The CDR3, as DNA: TGTGCCAGCTCCCCGACAAAGGCCACCGGGGAGCTGTTTTTT. It specifies CASSPTKATGELFF.

The chain links TRBV5-6 to TRBJ1-2, with 10 bases identical to TRBD1. This CDR3 is 13 amino acids long. V lost 4 bases, J lost 8 bases, and 5 bases stayed unmatched. Germline-derived CDR1 and CDR2 are SGHDT and YYEEEE. CDR3 nucleotide sequence: TGTGCCAGCAGCCGGACAGGGGGTAAGGGCTACACCTTC. It codes for CASSRTGGKGYTF.

The J gene is TRBJ1-1, the V gene TRBV5-4, with a tentative D call TRBD1 (6 bases). The V gene lost 0 bases and the J gene lost 2 bases, with 8 bases spanning the gap. Germline CDR1 SGHNT, CDR2 YYREEE (reference sequence). CDR3 length: 14 residues. CDR3 sequence: CASSLETGNTEAFF. Written as DNA, the CDR3 is TGTGCCAGCAGCTTGGAGACAGGCAACACTGAAGCTTTCTTT.

The chain employs TRBV5-1 and TRBJ2-3; TRBD2 aligns across 14 bases. This CDR3 comprises 16 residues. In germline, CDR1 is SGHRS, CDR2 YFSETQ. V shed 4 bases, J shed 3 bases, and the junction held 4 bases outside the gene matches. For the CDR3, the DNA is TGCGCCAGCAGCCACGGGACTAGCGGGGGAACAGATACGCAGTATTTT. This encodes CASSHGTSGGTDTQYF.

The chain combines TRBV2 with TRBJ2-3; D is ambiguous. Germline-derived CDR1 and CDR2 are SNHLY and FYNNEI. V lost 5 bases to trimming and J lost 2 bases, with 2 bases between them. The CDR3 runs to 11 residues. In DNA form, the CDR3 reads TGTGCCAGCAGTCTCACAGATACGCAGTATTTT. Its protein product is CASSLTDTQYF.

This chain joins TRBV5-4 and TRBJ2-1, with 7 bases aligning to TRBD2. The CDR3 runs 13 residues. Looked up from germline, CDR1 is SGHNT and CDR2 is YYREEE (reference sequence). The V segment lost 2 bases and the J segment 14 bases; nucleotides outside the gene matches: 10. The CDR3 region is CASSFPRGGGKFF. CDR3 nucleotide sequence: TGTGCCAGCAGCTTCCCCCGTGGGGGGGGAAAGTTCTTC.